The rows below give T cell receptor beta chains drawn from one sample of a study of OX40 agonist ivuxolimab in advanced cancers. Clones were read by immunoSEQ multiplex PCR, and TCRdb kept only the in-frame ones, dropping some. Here the sample spans 60,000 to 90,000 clones, approximately 78% being singletons. This sample comprised CD4+ or CD8+ T cells sorted from blood, obtained in a trial of the OX40 agonist ivuxolimab. These receptors were taken from an adult with an advanced solid tumor such as melanoma, head and neck, liver or kidney cancer. CDR3s include the opening cysteine and the closing phenylalanine or tryptophan. Each record gives: J gene, CDR3 length, V gene, D gene, clone size, CDR3 DNA, CDR3 protein. D genes are given only for firm matches. Size values are once, few and many counts, or a class for expanded clones, and some rows have none.

TRBJ2-7	15	TRBV5-4	TRBD1	once	TGTGCCAGCAGCCAAGACAGGGGGAGCTCCTACGAGCAGTACTTC	CASSQDRGSSYEQYF
TRBJ1-5	14	TRBV2	.	.	TGTGCCAGCAGTCCCACAGATAGCAATCAGCCCCAGCATTTT	CASSPTDSNQPQHF
TRBJ2-2	17	TRBV7-9	.	few	TGTGCCAGCAGCCCTCCGGCCCTGACCCCAAACACCGGGGAGCTGTTTTTT	CASSPPALTPNTGELFF
TRBJ2-1	15	TRBV19	TRBD2	.	TGTGCCAGTAGTATATTAGCGGGGGGGCGCAATGAGCAGTTCTTC	CASSILAGGRNEQFF
TRBJ1-2	14	TRBV7-9	.	.	TGTGCCAGCAGCTTAGGGGAACCTAACTATGGCTACACCTTC	CASSLGEPNYGYTF
TRBJ2-7	13	TRBV4-2	.	.	TGTGCCAGCAGCCCCCAGGGTTTCTACGAGCAGTACTTC	CASSPQGFYEQYF
TRBJ2-1	15	TRBV10-3	.	.	TGTGCCATCAGAGTACAGGACACGAGTTACAATGAGCAGTTCTTC	CAIRVQDTSYNEQFF
TRBJ1-5	16	TRBV30	.	.	TGTGCCTGGAGCGAAGGGGCCACCAATCGTAATCAGCCCCAGCATTTT	CAWSEGATNRNQPQHF
TRBJ1-4	14	TRBV5-4	.	.	TGTGCCAGCAGCTTGGGTCAGGGGAATGAAAAACTGTTTTTT	CASSLGQGNEKLFF
TRBJ2-5	15	TRBV2	.	.	TGTGCCAGCAGTGTAAGGAGGGGGCAGTTGGAGACCCAGTACTTC	CASSVRRGQLETQYF
TRBJ2-1	12	TRBV27	.	.	TGTGCCAGCAGGACCCAATCGCGGGAGCAGTTCTTC	CASRTQSREQFF
TRBJ1-5	13	TRBV6-6	.	.	TGTGCCAGCAGCTCAACGAGTAGTCAGCCCCAGCATTTT	CASSSTSSQPQHF
TRBJ1-2	15	TRBV2	.	few	TGTGCCAGCATGCAGAGCCGGGGGTGGGGCTATGGCTACACCTTC	CASMQSRGWGYGYTF
TRBJ2-1	15	TRBV25-1	.	.	TGTGCCAGCAGGCTAGGGGACGGGGCCTACAATGAGCAGTTCTTC	CASRLGDGAYNEQFF
TRBJ1-2	14	TRBV11-2	.	once	TGTGCCAGCAGACGACTTGACGTGAGCTATGGCTACACCTTC	CASRRLDVSYGYTF
TRBJ2-2	15	TRBV27	.	.	TGTGCCAGCAGTCCAAAAAGCGGATACACCGGGGAGCTGTTTTTT	CASSPKSGYTGELFF
TRBJ2-1	14	TRBV11-2	TRBD2	.	TGTGCCAGCCGCTGGGGAGGGGACCTCAGCGAGCAGTTCTTC	CASRWGGDLSEQFF
TRBJ2-3	17	TRBV4-1	TRBD2	.	TGCGCCAGCAGCCAAGATGTAACTAGCGGACGCACAGATACGCAGTATTTT	CASSQDVTSGRTDTQYF
TRBJ1-2	13	TRBV30	.	.	TGTGCCTGGACTACAGGTCTGGGCTATGGCTACACCTTC	CAWTTGLGYGYTF
TRBJ1-5	14	TRBV6-7	.	.	TGTGCCAGCAGTCGGGGCGGGGAGGGTTGGCCCCAGCATTTT	CASSRGGEGWPQHF
TRBJ2-7	14	TRBV6-6	TRBD1	.	TGTGCCAGCAGTTCATTGGGACAGCCCTACGAGCAGTACTTC	CASSSLGQPYEQYF
TRBJ2-3	14	TRBV7-9	.	few	TGTGCCAGCAGCTTAGACGGGGGATCGGGGACGCAGTATTTT	CASSLDGGSGTQYF
TRBJ2-1	14	TRBV7-9	TRBD1	.	TGTGCCAGCAGCTTACTTACAGGGGACAATGAGCAGTTCTTC	CASSLLTGDNEQFF
TRBJ2-2	16	TRBV18	TRBD1	.	TGTGCCAGCTCACCCGGACAGGCTTCTGGGCCCGGGGAGCTGTTTTTT	CASSPGQASGPGELFF
TRBJ1-3	16	TRBV5-4	TRBD1	once	TGTGCCAGCAGCACCCAGACAGGGATCTCTGGAAACACCATATATTTT	CASSTQTGISGNTIYF
TRBJ2-2	16	TRBV7-9	TRBD2	.	TGTGCCAGCAGCTTGCCGGCGGGGGGGAACACCGGGGAGCTGTTTTTT	CASSLPAGGNTGELFF
TRBJ1-3	17	TRBV7-6	TRBD1	.	TGTGCCAGCAGCTTAGCACCACAGGGGAGTGCTGGAAACACCATATATTTT	CASSLAPQGSAGNTIYF
TRBJ2-7	14	TRBV6-6	TRBD1	.	TGTGCCAGCAGTATAGGGGGACAGACCTACGAGCAGTACTTC	CASSIGGQTYEQYF
TRBJ2-5	14	TRBV28	.	.	TGTGCCAGCAGTCCCCGGGGAATAAAAGAGACCCAGTACTTC	CASSPRGIKETQYF
TRBJ2-1	15	TRBV19	TRBD2	.	TGTGCCAGTAGTGTCTCTAGCGGGAGTTACAATGAGCAGTTCTTC	CASSVSSGSYNEQFF
TRBJ2-1	13	TRBV6-1	.	.	TGTGCCAGCAGCATCTCGTTGGCAAATGAGCAGTTCTTC	CASSISLANEQFF
TRBJ1-5	13	TRBV19	.	.	TGTGCCAGTACGGGGTTCCGCAATCAGCCCCAGCATTTT	CASTGFRNQPQHF
TRBJ2-7	15	TRBV6-1	TRBD1	.	TGTGCCAGCAGTGAGAGGGACAGTAGCTCCTACGAGCAGTACTTC	CASSERDSSSYEQYF
TRBJ2-5	13	TRBV2	.	.	TGTGCCAGCACTCAGGACTATCCAGAGACCCAGTACTTC	CASTQDYPETQYF
TRBJ2-5	16	TRBV7-2	TRBD2	.	TGTGCCAGCAGCCAGATGGGTGGGCGGGGGGACGAGACCCAGTACTTC	CASSQMGGRGDETQYF
TRBJ1-4	15	TRBV5-4	TRBD1	.	TGTGCCAGCAGTCCCACAGGGGGCATGGGGGAAAAACTGTTTTTT	CASSPTGGMGEKLFF
TRBJ1-1	14	TRBV14	.	.	TGTGCCAGCAGCTTGGTCTCTCTTGGGACTGAAGCTTTCTTT	CASSLVSLGTEAFF
TRBJ2-7	13	TRBV9	.	few	TGTGCCAGCAGCCCGACAGGAACCTACGAGCAGTACTTC	CASSPTGTYEQYF
TRBJ2-3	16	TRBV5-6	TRBD2	.	TGTGCCAGCAGGATGATTTCTAGCGGCTCGACAGATACGCAGTATTTT	CASRMISSGSTDTQYF
TRBJ1-3	16	TRBV4-1	.	.	TGCGCCAGCAGCCAAGTAGGACAGACTCTTGGAAACACCATATATTTT	CASSQVGQTLGNTIYF
TRBJ2-7	15	TRBV14	TRBD2	.	TGTGCCAGCAGCCCTTGGAGCGGGAGTGGGTACGAGCAGTACTTC	CASSPWSGSGYEQYF
TRBJ2-5	14	TRBV5-1	.	.	TGCGCCAGCAGCGGGGGGCAGGGCCAAGAGACCCAGTACTTC	CASSGGQGQETQYF
TRBJ2-1	13	TRBV5-1	.	.	TGCGCCAGCAGGACAGGACCCAACAATGAGCAGTTCTTC	CASRTGPNNEQFF
TRBJ1-1	13	TRBV9	.	.	TGTGCCAGCAGCCCCCCAGAGGCAGCTGAAGCTTTCTTT	CASSPPEAAEAFF
TRBJ1-5	15	TRBV10-3	TRBD1	.	TGTGCCATCAGTGCCAGGGGACAGAGCAATCAGCCCCAGCATTTT	CAISARGQSNQPQHF
TRBJ2-5	14	TRBV7-8	.	once	TGTGCCAGCAGCTCCTCCGGGGTGGGGGAGACCCAGTACTTC	CASSSSGVGETQYF
TRBJ1-1	11	TRBV20-1	.	.	TGCAGTGCTAGACACTCCAGAGAAGCTTTCTTT	CSARHSREAFF
TRBJ1-3	15	TRBV11-2	.	once	TGTGCCAGCAGCTTAGTCTTAGCTCTCAGAAACACCATATATTTT	CASSLVLALRNTIYF